This TCR beta chain comes out of a study of chemoradiotherapy in HPV16-positive cancers. Study details: Candidate HPV-specific clones and shared TCR motifs came from a couple of HPV16-positive patients.

On this clone: Its target is not known.

Measured with immunoSEQ multiplex PCR; TCRdb has only the in-frame clones, and not every one. Counted here are about 3,500 clones, around 87% occurring once; the ten biggest clones make up 9.8%. Germline assignment: CDR1 MGHRA and CDR2 YSYEKL. The CDR3 has 14 residues. The V gene end was trimmed by 1 base and the J gene end by 3 bases; junction bases not matched to a gene: 2. Study findings and constraints: Better recurrence-free survival went with HPV-responsive T-cell expansion in HPV16-positive patients. HPV-specific T cells were functionally defined from only a couple of HPV16-positive patients.

Over chemoradiotherapy, repertoires were sampled more than once. The sequence derives from a human donor with HPV-associated anogenital cancer. Sequenced here: tumor tissue, sampled from a patient who underwent chemoradiotherapy. The chain combines TRBV4-1 with TRBJ2-7; 8 nucleotides agree with TRBD1. CDR3 in amino acids: CASSQAGQGYEQYF. The DNA of the CDR3 is TGCGCCAGCAGCCAAGCTGGACAGGGCTACGAGCAGTACTTC.